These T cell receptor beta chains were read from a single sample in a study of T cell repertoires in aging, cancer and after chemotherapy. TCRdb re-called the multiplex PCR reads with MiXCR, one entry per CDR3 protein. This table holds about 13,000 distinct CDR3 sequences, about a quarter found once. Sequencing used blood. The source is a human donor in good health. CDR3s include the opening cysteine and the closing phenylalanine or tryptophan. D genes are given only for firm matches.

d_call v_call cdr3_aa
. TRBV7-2 CASSLLGVGNTEAFF
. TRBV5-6 CASSFSGTLNEQFF
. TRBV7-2 CASSLVLGRDIQYF
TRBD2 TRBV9 CASSVTLSGGGADTQYF
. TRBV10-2 CASSAAGSYGYTF
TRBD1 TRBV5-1 CASSRVGTGPGGANVLTF
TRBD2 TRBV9 CASSVGSSGGYEQYF
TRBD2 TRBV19 CASSRSSGGASYNEQFF
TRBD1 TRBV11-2 CASSSATGGETQYF
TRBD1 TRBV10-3 CAISEFRTGAFGDNSPLHF
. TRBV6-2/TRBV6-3 CASSRWEWLVLGEQYF
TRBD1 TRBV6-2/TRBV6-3 CASSSTATGINEQYF
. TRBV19 CASSIVGGSEQYF
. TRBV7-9 CASSPRGAGELSGELFF
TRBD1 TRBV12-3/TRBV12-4 CASSSTGTGINEQYF
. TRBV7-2 CASSLGVRARVGQETQYF
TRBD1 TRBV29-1 CSVRWVRGLINTEAFF
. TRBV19 CASSKLGAKETQYF
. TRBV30 CAWSVKQIREAFF
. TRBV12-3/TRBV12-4 CASSLPRGRAGHGYTF
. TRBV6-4 CASSDSVTDTQYF
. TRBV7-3 CASSLNPGTSTDTQYF